These 7 T cell receptor beta chains were all obtained from the same sample, sequenced in a study of OX40 agonist ivuxolimab in advanced cancers. Data came from immunoSEQ multiplex PCR; TCRdb stores just in-frame clones and leaves some out. The sample shows about 55,000 clones, roughly 80% of them seen only once. Source: CD4+ or CD8+ T cells sorted from blood, taken in a trial of the OX40 agonist ivuxolimab. The source is an adult with an advanced solid tumor such as melanoma, head and neck, liver or kidney cancer.

CDR3 nucleotide sequence: TGCGCCAGCAGCTTCAGGAGGGGTAGCACAGATACGCAGTATTTT. This sequence encodes CASSFRRGSTDTQYF. This chain links TRBV5-1 with TRBJ2-3, with D possibly being TRBD2 (6 bases). This CDR3 is 15 amino acids long. Germline V gene sequence: CDR1 SGHRS, CDR2 YFSETQ. V lost 2 bases and J lost 0, with 10 bases in between.

The chain couples TRBV11-2 to TRBJ2-5; D not certain. The germline CDR1 and CDR2 sequences are SGHAT and FQNNGV. CDR3 size: 13 residues. V shed 3 bases and J shed 6 bases, with 11 bases lying between them. The CDR3, as DNA: TGTGCCAGCAGCTTTGCCGTGGTCCAGACCCAGTACTTC. The encoded protein is CASSFAVVQTQYF.

This clone was recorded once. The chain couples TRBV7-9 to TRBJ1-2, with 7 bases identical to TRBD1. This CDR3 region has 15 residues. The V gene end was trimmed by 1 base and the J gene end by 3 bases; junction bases not matched to a gene: 5. Germline V gene lookup returns CDR1 SEHNR and CDR2 FQNEAQ (reference sequence). CDR3 DNA sequence: TGTGCCAGCAGCTTAGACCCACAGGGGTACTATGGCTACACCTTC. Translating it yields CASSLDPQGYYGYTF.

J is TRBJ2-5 and V is TRBV11-2; TRBD1 matches 8 bases. The trim removed 3 bases at V and 3 bases at J, leaving 12 bases unmatched. CDR1 and CDR2 (germline): SGHAT, FQNNGV. The CDR3 has 17 residues. The DNA for the CDR3 is TGTGCCAGCAGCTTTTTTCCCGACAGGGGTTGGGAAGAGACCCAGTACTTC. Protein product: CASSFFPDRGWEETQYF.

V gene TRBV2 combines with J gene TRBJ2-7; no clear D. The CDR3 spans 13 residues. Trimming shortened V by 5 bases and J by 3 bases, and 11 bases separated the two germline ends. CDR1 is SNHLY and CDR2 is FYNNEI in the germline V gene. CDR3 region: CASSLEYLYEQYF. Written as DNA, the CDR3 is TGTGCCAGCAGTCTTGAATACCTCTACGAGCAGTACTTC. Supplemented by reference TRBV2 and TRBJ2-7, the full variable domain reads EPEVTQTPSHQVTQMGQEVILRCVPISNHLYFYWYRQILGQKVEFLVSFYNNEISEKSEIFDDQFSVERPDGSNFTLKIRSTKLEDSAMYFCASSLEYLYEQYFGPGTRLTVT.

The V and J genes are TRBV5-5 and TRBJ1-2; D remains ambiguous. The V end was cut by 4 bases, the J end by 3 bases, with 16 bases between. Germline V gene sequence: CDR1 SGHKS, CDR2 YYEKEE (reference sequence). The CDR3 length is 15 residues. CDR3 nucleotides: TGTGCCAGCAGCCCCGTACCCGACGGCTACTATGGCTACACCTTC. This codes for CASSPVPDGYYGYTF.

The DNA of the CDR3 is TGTGCCTCAATAGTACGGGCGGATGAAAAACTGTTTTTT. The encoded protein is CASIVRADEKLFF. V and J are TRBV2 and TRBJ1-4, with D unclear. The CDR3 extends over 13 amino acids. Germline CDR1 reads SNHLY; CDR2 reads FYNNEI. V dropped 11 bases and J dropped 6 bases, with 16 bases sitting between them.